These 9 T cell receptor beta chains originate from one sample sequenced in a study. TCRdb reprocessed the RT-PCR reads via MiXCR and lists one record per CDR3 protein. The sample contains about 680,000 distinct CDR3 sequences, 14% of which appear only once. The sequenced sample consisted of memory CD4+ T cells from blood. Receptors were obtained from a female donor in good health, serving as a healthy control.

This clonotype occurred many times. The J gene is TRBJ1-5, the V gene TRBV12-3 or TRBV12-4; TRBD1 matches at 8 bases. Trimming took 5 bases from V and 6 from J; bases not matched to a gene: 9. The CDR3 length is 15 residues. CDR3 sequence (DNA): TGTGCCAGCAGTCCCGGACAGGGCGTACTTCAGCCCCAGCATTTT. Encoded protein: CASSPGQGVLQPQHF.

The table lists this clonotype with a few counts. The chain links TRBV4-3 to TRBJ2-7, with 8 bases fitting TRBD1. Germline V lookup: CDR1 LGHNA, CDR2 YSLEER. With V trimmed by 1 base and J by 3 bases, 5 bases remained unmatched. This CDR3 contains 15 residues. The CDR3 sequence: CASSQGRDRNYEQYF. The CDR3 DNA reads TGCGCCAGCAGCCAAGGTCGGGACAGGAACTACGAGCAGTACTTC.

This clonotype was counted ten times or more. The genes are TRBV20-1 and TRBJ1-2; D call uncertain. Between the trimmed V and J ends, which lost 6 bases and 4 bases, there was a span of 12 bases. Germline-derived CDR1 and CDR2 are DFQATT and SNEGSKA (reference sequence). The CDR3 covers 12 residues. The CDR3 loop reads CSAPDNVYGYTF. In DNA, the CDR3 is TGCAGTGCGCCAGACAACGTCTATGGCTACACCTTC.

The chain combines TRBV20-1 with TRBJ2-3; weak D call: TRBD2 (5 bases). Between the trimmed V and J ends, which lost 6 bases and 3 bases, there was a span of 16 bases. Germline CDR1 DFQATT, CDR2 SNEGSKA (reference sequence). The CDR3 has 14 residues. The chain's CDR3 is CSAKRGPATDTQYF. DNA of the CDR3: TGCAGTGCGAAGAGAGGGCCGGCAACAGATACGCAGTATTTT.

As concerns this clonotype: A read error may explain this, as a much larger clone is one base away. The rearrangement uses TRBV10-3 and TRBJ2-7, with 7 bases aligning to TRBD2. The CDR3 runs 15 residues. CDR1 ENHRY and CDR2 SYGVKD come from the germline V gene. CDR3 protein: CAVSAPGLSSYEQYF. Here the CDR3 DNA reads TGTGCCGTCAGTGCTCCGGGACTATCTTCCTACGAGCAGTACTTC.

This clonotype was counted many times. The chain combines TRBV5-1 with TRBJ1-1; D is possibly TRBD1 (6 bases). The V and J ends lost 3 bases and 1 base respectively, with 13 bases between them. Germline V gene lookup returns CDR1 SGHRS and CDR2 YFSETQ. There are 15 residues in the CDR3. The CDR3 region is CASSSQGKGNTEAFF. Written as DNA, the CDR3 is TGCGCCAGCAGCTCCCAGGGGAAGGGGAACACTGAAGCTTTCTTT.

The chain carries TRBV27 and TRBJ1-5; 7 nucleotides match TRBD1. V dropped 3 bases and J dropped 9; count of bases not matched to a gene: 17. Germline CDR1 is MNHEY and CDR2 is SMNVEV (reference sequence). CDR3 size: 17 residues. The CDR3 loop is CASSFKYPGGPVPPQHF. Written as DNA, the CDR3 is TGTGCCAGCAGTTTTAAGTATCCAGGGGGTCCCGTGCCGCCCCAGCATTTT.

This clonotype has more than one count but fewer than ten. This sequence joins TRBV6-1 and TRBJ1-5; D not certain. Germline assignment: CDR1 MNHNS and CDR2 SASEGT. Trimming shortened V by 5 bases and J by 6 bases, and 14 bases separated the two germline ends. The CDR3 has 14 amino acids. CDR3 nucleotides: TGTGCCAGCAGTCCCGCCGGGTTCGGTCAGCCCCAGCATTTT. Protein product: CASSPAGFGQPQHF.

This clonotype was recorded many times. The V call is TRBV6-1, the J call TRBJ2-3, with 8 bases lining up with TRBD1. V trimming: 6 bases; J trimming: 0 bases; junction bases outside the gene matches: 5. The CDR3 loop spans 15 amino acids. CDR1 and CDR2 from the germline V gene are MNHNS and SASEGT. CDR3 sequence (DNA): TGTGCCAGCAGATTGACAGGGGAAAGCACAGATACGCAGTATTTT. This sequence encodes CASRLTGESTDTQYF.